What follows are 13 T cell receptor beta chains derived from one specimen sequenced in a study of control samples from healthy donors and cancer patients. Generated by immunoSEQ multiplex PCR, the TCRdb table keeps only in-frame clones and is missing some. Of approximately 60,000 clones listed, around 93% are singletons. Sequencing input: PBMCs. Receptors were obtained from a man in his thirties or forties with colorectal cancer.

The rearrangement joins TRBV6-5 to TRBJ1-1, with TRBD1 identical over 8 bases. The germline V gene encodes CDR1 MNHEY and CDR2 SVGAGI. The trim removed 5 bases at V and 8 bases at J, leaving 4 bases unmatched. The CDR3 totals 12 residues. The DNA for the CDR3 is TGTGCCAGCAGTCTCAGGACAGGGGAAGCTTTCTTT. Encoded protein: CASSLRTGEAFF.

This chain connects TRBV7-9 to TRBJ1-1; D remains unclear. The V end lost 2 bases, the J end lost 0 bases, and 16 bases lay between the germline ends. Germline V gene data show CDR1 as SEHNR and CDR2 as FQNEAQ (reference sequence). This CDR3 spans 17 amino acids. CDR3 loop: CASSLRPVGIMNTEAFF. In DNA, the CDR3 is TGTGCCAGCAGCTTAAGGCCTGTGGGCATTATGAACACTGAAGCTTTCTTT.

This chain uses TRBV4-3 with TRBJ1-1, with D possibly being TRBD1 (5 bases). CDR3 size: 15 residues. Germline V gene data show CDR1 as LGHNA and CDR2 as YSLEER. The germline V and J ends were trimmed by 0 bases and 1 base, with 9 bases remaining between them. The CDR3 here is CASSQDPGQNTEAFF. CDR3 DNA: TGCGCCAGCAGCCAAGATCCAGGGCAGAACACTGAAGCTTTCTTT.

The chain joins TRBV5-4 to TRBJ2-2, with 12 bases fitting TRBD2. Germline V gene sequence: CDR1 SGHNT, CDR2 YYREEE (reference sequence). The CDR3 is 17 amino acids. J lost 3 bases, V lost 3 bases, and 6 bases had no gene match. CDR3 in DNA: TGTGCCAGCAGCTCCCGGACTAGCGGGGCCCACACCGGGGAGCTGTTTTTT. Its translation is CASSSRTSGAHTGELFF.

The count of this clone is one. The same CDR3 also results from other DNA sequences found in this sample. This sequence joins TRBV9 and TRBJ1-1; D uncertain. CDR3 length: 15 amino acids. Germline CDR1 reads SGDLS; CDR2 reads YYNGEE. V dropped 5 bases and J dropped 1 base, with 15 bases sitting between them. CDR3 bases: TGTGCCAGCAGTGTAAATATGGGATCGAACACTGAAGCTTTCTTT. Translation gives CASSVNMGSNTEAFF.

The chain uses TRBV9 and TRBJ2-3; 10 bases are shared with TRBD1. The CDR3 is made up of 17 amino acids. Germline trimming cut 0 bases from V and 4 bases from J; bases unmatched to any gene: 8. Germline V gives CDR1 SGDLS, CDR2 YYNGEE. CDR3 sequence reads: CASSVGMGQGRSDTQYF. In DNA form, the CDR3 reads TGTGCCAGCAGCGTAGGTATGGGACAGGGGAGGTCAGATACGCAGTATTTT.

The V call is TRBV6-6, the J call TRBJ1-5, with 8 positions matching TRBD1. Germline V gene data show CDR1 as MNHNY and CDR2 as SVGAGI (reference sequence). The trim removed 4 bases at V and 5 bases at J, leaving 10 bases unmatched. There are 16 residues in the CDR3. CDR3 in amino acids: CASSWGTGGKDQPQHF. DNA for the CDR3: TGTGCCAGCAGTTGGGGAACAGGGGGGAAAGATCAGCCCCAGCATTTT.

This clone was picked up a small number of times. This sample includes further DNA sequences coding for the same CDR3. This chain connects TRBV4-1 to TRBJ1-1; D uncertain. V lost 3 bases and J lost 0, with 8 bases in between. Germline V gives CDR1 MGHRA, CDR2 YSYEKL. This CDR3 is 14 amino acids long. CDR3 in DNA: TGCGCCAGCAGCCAGCTTACGGTGAACACTGAAGCTTTCTTT. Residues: CASSQLTVNTEAFF.

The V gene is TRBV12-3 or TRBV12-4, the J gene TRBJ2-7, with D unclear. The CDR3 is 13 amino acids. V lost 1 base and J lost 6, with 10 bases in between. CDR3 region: CASSLGQNSEQYV. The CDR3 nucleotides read TGTGCCAGCAGTTTAGGGCAAAACTCCGAGCAGTACGTC.

This CDR3 reads CASSPSLSYETQYF. CDR3 in DNA: TGTGCCAGCAGCCCTAGCCTTAGTTACGAGACCCAGTACTTC. This chain joins TRBV7-2 and TRBJ2-5; perhaps TRBD2 as D (5 bases). V dropped 5 bases and J dropped 5 bases, with 15 bases sitting between them. The CDR3 totals 14 residues. The germline V gene encodes CDR1 SGHTA and CDR2 FQGNSA. Variable domain in full (rest from reference TRBV7-2 and TRBJ2-5): GAGVSQSPSNKVTEKGKDVELRCDPISGHTALYWYRQSLGQGLEFLIYFQGNSAPDKSGLPSDRFSAERTGGSVSTLTIQRTQQEDSAVYLCASSPSLSYETQYFGPGTRLLVL.

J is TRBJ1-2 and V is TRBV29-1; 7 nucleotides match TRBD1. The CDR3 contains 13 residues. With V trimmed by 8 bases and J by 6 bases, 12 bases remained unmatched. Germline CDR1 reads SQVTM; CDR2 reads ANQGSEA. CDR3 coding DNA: TGCAGCTCACTCCAGGGGGGGCGAGATGGCTACACCTTC. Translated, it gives CSSLQGGRDGYTF.

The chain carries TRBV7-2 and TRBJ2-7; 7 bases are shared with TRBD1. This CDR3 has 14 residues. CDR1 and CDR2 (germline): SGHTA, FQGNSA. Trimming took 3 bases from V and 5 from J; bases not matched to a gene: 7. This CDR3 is CASSFRGFSDEQYF. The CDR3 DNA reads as TGTGCCAGCAGCTTCAGGGGGTTTTCGGACGAGCAGTACTTC.

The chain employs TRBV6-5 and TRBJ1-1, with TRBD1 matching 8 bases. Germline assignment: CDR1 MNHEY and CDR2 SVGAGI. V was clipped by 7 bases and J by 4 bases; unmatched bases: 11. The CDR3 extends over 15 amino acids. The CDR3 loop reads CASTYKPDRVTEAFF. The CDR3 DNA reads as TGTGCCAGCACATACAAACCGGACAGGGTCACTGAAGCTTTCTTT.